Below, 29 T cell receptor beta chains from the same sample are listed, as sequenced in a study of cytomegalovirus exposure and HLA in healthy donors. The assay was immunoSEQ multiplex PCR, and TCRdb's table has in-frame clones only and misses some. The sample includes about 160,000 clones, around nine tenths of them seen just once. The sequenced sample consisted of PBMCs. The receptors shown here come from a woman between 18 and 29 years old in good health and CMV-seropositive.

The rearrangement joins TRBV10-1 to TRBJ1-2; no reliable D call. Germline loops: CDR1 WNHNN, CDR2 SYGVQD (reference sequence). The CDR3 is 16 amino acids. Trimming pared 11 bases from V and 7 bases from J, leaving 29 bases between. The CDR3 DNA reads TGCGCCCCCTCCCCACGGGTCTTGTCTCATACACGTGGCTACACCTTC. Amino acids: CAPSPRVLSHTRGYTF.

The chain joins TRBV6-1 to TRBJ1-4, with a tentative D call TRBD1 (5 bases). Germline V CDR1 and CDR2: MNHNS, SASEGT. The CDR3 length is 17 residues. The V end was cut by 3 bases, the J end by 3 bases, with 17 bases between. The chain's CDR3 is CASSEWGRQNSNEKLFF. CDR3 nucleotide sequence: TGTGCCAGCAGTGAGTGGGGTCGACAGAACTCTAATGAAAAACTGTTTTTT.

This chain uses TRBV18 with TRBJ2-5; unclear D gene. The germline V gene has CDR1 KGHSH and CDR2 LQKENI. The CDR3 totals 13 residues. Between the trimmed V and J ends, which lost 1 base and 2 bases, there was a span of 5 bases. CDR3 amino acids: CASSPLLQETQYF. CDR3 nucleotides: TGTGCCAGCTCACCACTGCTACAAGAGACCCAGTACTTC.

The chain links TRBV5-1 to TRBJ1-4; D gene uncertain. This CDR3 has 14 residues. Per the germline V gene, CDR1 is SGHRS and CDR2 is YFSETQ. V was clipped by 1 base and J by 7 bases, with 11 bases between them. Here the CDR3 reads CASSLIGGTEKLFF. CDR3 nucleotide sequence: TGCGCCAGCAGCTTGATAGGAGGTACTGAAAAACTGTTTTTT.

The rearrangement links TRBV7-2 to TRBJ2-7, with 8 bases identical to TRBD2. V was pared by 5 bases and J by 1 base, with 1 base of the junction left unmatched. This CDR3 region has 13 residues. CDR1 and CDR2 from the germline V gene are SGHTA and FQGNSA. The DNA for the CDR3 is TGTGCCAGCAGCGCGGGAGGTTCCTACGAGCAGTACTTC. Translated: CASSAGGSYEQYF.

This rearrangement joins TRBV27 to TRBJ1-1; D gene uncertain. V dropped 6 bases and J dropped 4 bases, with 9 bases sitting between them. The CDR3 is 12 residues long. CDR1 MNHEY and CDR2 SMNVEV come from the germline V gene (reference sequence). The CDR3 DNA reads TGTGCCAGCAGCCGCGGATCCACTGAAGCTTTCTTT. Its translation: CASSRGSTEAFF.

The chain links TRBV5-1 to TRBJ2-3; D perhaps matches TRBD2 (6 bases). Trimming stripped 7 bases from V and 0 bases from J, with 12 bases between. CDR3 length: 14 amino acids. Per the germline V gene, CDR1 is SGHRS and CDR2 is YFSETQ. This CDR3 is CASHPTSSTDTQYF. The CDR3 DNA reads TGCGCCAGCCATCCGACTAGTAGCACAGATACGCAGTATTTT.

This sequence joins TRBV12-5 and TRBJ2-2; 9 nucleotides line up with TRBD1. This CDR3 region has 20 residues. Germline loops: CDR1 LGHNT, CDR2 FRNRAP. V was clipped by 6 bases and J by 3 bases; unmatched bases: 20. CDR3 region: CASGSLGDRDHERDTGELFF. The CDR3 DNA reads TGTGCTAGTGGCTCCCTCGGGGACAGGGACCACGAGAGGGACACCGGGGAGCTGTTTTTT.

V and J are TRBV5-4 and TRBJ2-7, with D possibly being TRBD2 (6 bases). CDR1 SGHNT and CDR2 YYREEE come from the germline V gene (reference sequence). The V end lost 0 bases, the J end lost 4 bases, and 11 bases lay between the germline ends. The CDR3 has 14 amino acids. CDR3 residues: CASSLAVAGYEQYF. The CDR3 bases are TGTGCCAGCAGCTTGGCCGTCGCGGGGTACGAGCAGTACTTC. Full variable domain (missing parts from reference TRBV5-4 and TRBJ2-7): ETGVTQSPTHLIKTRGQQVTLRCSSQSGHNTVSWYQQALGQGPQFIFQYYREEENGRGNFPPRFSGLQFPNYSSELNVNALELDDSALYLCASSLAVAGYEQYFGPGTRLTVT.

The chain combines TRBV21-1 with TRBJ2-1; TRBD2, the table's D call, lacks a check against the DNA. TRBV21-1 corresponds to a pseudogene. The CDR3 runs to 15 residues. The chain's CDR3 is CASSPEGRTYNEQFF. The DNA of the CDR3 is TGTGCCAGCAGCCCGGAGGGCCGAACCTACAATGAGCAGTTCTTC.

The rearrangement uses TRBV30 and TRBJ2-1; TRBD1 matches at 11 bases. Germline V gives CDR1 GTSNPN, CDR2 SVGIG (reference sequence). V lost 5 bases and J lost 3; bases outside the gene matches: 6. The CDR3 sequence is 15 residues long. Here the CDR3 reads CAWARTGGGYNEQFF. In DNA form, the CDR3 reads TGTGCCTGGGCGAGGACAGGGGGCGGCTACAATGAGCAGTTCTTC.

V is TRBV28 and J is TRBJ1-1, with 10 nucleotides matching TRBD1. The CDR3 contains 15 residues. Losses at the gene ends were 6 bases for V and 6 bases for J; bases not matched to a gene: 10. Per the germline V gene, CDR1 is MDHEN and CDR2 is SYDVKM. The CDR3 protein is CASRLRDRGRAEAFF. For the CDR3, the DNA is TGTGCCAGCAGGCTCAGAGACAGGGGGCGGGCTGAAGCTTTCTTT.

The CDR3 DNA reads TGTGCTAGCCAGACCCCCTCGGAGGCGACCCAGTACTTC. Protein product: CASQTPSEATQYF. The rearrangement uses TRBV12-5 and TRBJ2-5; the D gene is possibly TRBD2 (5 bases). Trimming stripped 9 bases from V and 7 bases from J, with 18 bases between. The CDR3 spans 13 residues. Germline V gene sequence: CDR1 LGHNT, CDR2 FRNRAP.

The V call is TRBV11-2, the J call TRBJ2-1; 8 bases match TRBD2. The CDR3 contains 14 residues. CDR1 is SGHAT, CDR2 FQNNGV, per germline. V trimming: 3 bases; J trimming: 9 bases; junction bases outside the gene matches: 7. CDR3 region: CASSFGTRFIEQFF. The CDR3 region has the DNA TGTGCCAGCAGCTTCGGGACTAGGTTTATTGAGCAGTTCTTC.

The V call is TRBV27, the J call TRBJ1-3; D not certain. There are 16 residues in the CDR3. Trimming pared 6 bases from V and 0 bases from J, leaving 15 bases between. The germline V gene encodes CDR1 MNHEY and CDR2 SMNVEV (reference sequence). For the CDR3, the DNA is TGTGCCAGCAGCCGCCGTGAGGGATTCTCTGGAAACACCATATATTTT. Protein: CASSRREGFSGNTIYF.

This clone was recorded once. The CDR3 spells CASSGLAGDYEQYF. The DNA of the CDR3 is TGTGCCAGCAGTGGACTAGCGGGAGATTACGAGCAGTACTTC. The genes are TRBV28 and TRBJ2-7; 13 nucleotides line up with TRBD2. The CDR3 runs 14 residues. The J segment lost 4 bases and the V segment lost 5 bases, leaving 2 bases of the junction unmatched. Germline V CDR1 and CDR2: MDHEN, SYDVKM.

This clone was counted a few times. CDR3 sequence (DNA): TGTGCCACCTCGGGGACAGGGTTCTCCGAGCAGTACTTC. It translates to CATSGTGFSEQYF. The chain uses TRBV6-1 and TRBJ2-7; 9 bases agree with TRBD1. The germline gives CDR1 MNHNS, CDR2 SASEGT. CDR3 length equals 13 residues. J was trimmed by 6 bases and V by 10 bases; bases with no gene match: 10.

The CDR3 bases are TGCAGCACACAGGGTAATCAGCCCCAGCATTTT. Its translation is CSTQGNQPQHF. The chain recombines TRBV20-1 with TRBJ1-5, with D possibly TRBD1 on 6 matching bases. In germline, CDR1 is DFQATT, CDR2 SNEGSKA (reference sequence). The CDR3 covers 11 residues.

The sample holds one count of this clone. J is TRBJ2-7 and V is TRBV4-2, with D perhaps TRBD2 (5 bases). The CDR3 extends over 14 amino acids. In germline, CDR1 is LGHNA, CDR2 YNFKEQ. V was cut by 0 bases and J by 5 bases, with 11 bases left in between. CDR3 bases: TGTGCCAGCAGCCAAGAATTATCGGAGGACGAGCAGTACTTC. Translating gives CASSQELSEDEQYF.

This clone has more than one count but fewer than ten. The rearrangement uses TRBV5-1 and TRBJ2-3; 12 bases fit TRBD2. The junction had 13 bases not matched to a gene; V was cut back by 0 bases and J by 2 bases. This CDR3 is built from 20 residues. The germline V gene encodes CDR1 SGHRS and CDR2 YFSETQ. Written as DNA, the CDR3 is TGCGCCAGCAGCTTGGCCGTAAGGCGGACTAGCGGGATGCTCACAGATACGCAGTATTTT. Amino acids: CASSLAVRRTSGMLTDTQYF.

The chain joins TRBV28 to TRBJ1-2, with TRBD1 matching over 10 bases. The CDR3 has 13 residues. V gave up 6 bases and J gave up 6 bases; unmatched junction bases: 4. The V gene's germline CDR1 is MDHEN and CDR2 SYDVKM. DNA of the CDR3: TGTGCCAGCAGACGACAGGGGGCGGATGGCTACACCTTC. This translates into CASRRQGADGYTF.

Comments on this clone: At one of its ends the junction is not consistent with the germline gene, which may arise from a read error. This chain links TRBV7-7 with TRBJ2-5; 11 bases map to TRBD2. The V gene's germline CDR1 is SSHAT and CDR2 FNYEAQ (reference sequence). The CDR3 spans 17 residues. In nucleotides, the CDR3 is TGTGCTAGCAGCTTTGGAGGTAGCGGGAGGGTCGGAGAGACCCAGTACTTC. Encoded protein: CASSFGGSGRVGETQYF. Drawing the rest from reference TRBV7-7 and TRBJ2-5, the complete variable domain is GAGVSQSPRYKVTKRGQDVTLRCDPISSHATLYWYQQALGQGPEFLTYFNYEAQPDKSGLPSDRFSAERPEGSISTLTIQRTEQRDSAMYRCASSFGGSGRVGETQYFGPGTRLLVL.

The genes are TRBV2 and TRBJ1-2; possible D gene TRBD1, 6 bases. Germline CDR1 reads SNHLY; CDR2 reads FYNNEI. Trimming shortened V by 8 bases and J by 7 bases, and 17 bases separated the two germline ends. This CDR3 is built from 13 residues. DNA of the CDR3: TGTGCCAGCGAGGGGACAACAGAGATTGGCTACACCTTC. This sequence encodes CASEGTTEIGYTF.

The V gene is TRBV9, the J gene TRBJ1-1, with TRBD1 matching 7 bases. This CDR3 comprises 12 residues. With 4 bases clipped from V and 7 bases from J, the junction kept 4 bases outside the gene matches. Germline V CDR1 and CDR2: SGDLS, YYNGEE. The CDR3 sequence is CASSPRDSEAFF. DNA for the CDR3: TGTGCCAGCAGCCCCCGGGACAGTGAAGCTTTCTTT.

V and J are TRBV4-2 and TRBJ2-7; a weak D match, TRBD2 (5 bases). The CDR3 extends over 16 amino acids. Trimming took 1 base from V and 0 from J, leaving 13 bases between them. Germline lookup yields CDR1 LGHNA and CDR2 YNFKEQ. CDR3 sequence: CASSQGRTGSSYEQYF. The CDR3 nucleotides are TGTGCCAGCAGCCAAGGGAGAACGGGGAGCTCCTACGAGCAGTACTTC.

This rearrangement joins TRBV7-2 to TRBJ2-7, with 12 bases identical to TRBD2. J was trimmed by 3 bases and V by 5 bases; bases with no gene match: 5. CDR1 and CDR2 (germline): SGHTA, FQGNSA. This CDR3 is 15 amino acids long. CDR3 nucleotides: TGTGCCAGCAGCAGTACTAGCGGGGGGAACTACGAGCAGTACTTC. Its translation is CASSSTSGGNYEQYF.

Only one count was recorded for this clone. V gene TRBV28 combines with J gene TRBJ2-7; no definite D call. The V end lost 6 bases, the J end lost 0 bases, and 3 bases lay between the germline ends. Germline V CDR1 and CDR2: MDHEN, SYDVKM. The CDR3 extends over 11 amino acids. The CDR3 spells CASSNSYEQYF. For the CDR3, the DNA is TGTGCCAGCAGCAACTCCTACGAGCAGTACTTC.

The chain joins TRBV4-2 to TRBJ1-1, with D perhaps matching TRBD1 (6 bases). The CDR3 runs to 15 residues. The V and J ends lost 4 bases and 1 base respectively, with 13 bases between them. Germline CDR1 and CDR2: LGHNA and YNFKEQ. The CDR3 loop reads CASSLSGTPNTEAFF. DNA for the CDR3: TGTGCCAGCAGCCTATCCGGGACACCGAACACTGAAGCTTTCTTT.

V and J are TRBV27 and TRBJ1-3; D unclear. Trimming stripped 5 bases from V and 2 bases from J, with 7 bases between. The CDR3 contains 13 residues. The germline V gene has CDR1 MNHEY and CDR2 SMNVEV (reference sequence). The CDR3 here is CASSPRAGNTIYF. DNA of the CDR3: TGTGCCAGCAGTCCCCGTGCTGGAAACACCATATATTTT.